This TCR beta chain derives from a study of CD8+CD57+ T cells in acquired aplastic anemia. Study details: Sorted CD4+ and CD8+ cell DNA averaged 3.2 ug. Notes on the study in general: CD8+ Simpson's diversity did not differ significantly between patients and controls.

The length of the CDR3 is 13 residues. Between the trimmed V and J ends, which lost 1 base and 2 bases, there was a span of 8 bases. CDR1 and CDR2 from the germline V gene are DFQATT and SNEGSKA (reference sequence). Sequencing involved patients with CD8+CD57+ cell expansion previously shown by flow cytometry. Each patient gave a blood sample that was collected before any therapy had been received. This clonotype was detected ten times or more. Its antigen is still unknown. Genomic DNA, the template, was used for profiling of the TCR beta VDJ and CDR3. A single record per CDR3 protein comes from TCRdb applying MiXCR to the reads. The sample includes hundreds of thousands of distinct CDR3 sequences, about a third of them seen just once.

Sequencing was carried out using sorted CD4+, CD8+, or CD8+CD57+ T cells (not recorded which) from PBMCs. The chain combines TRBV20-1 with TRBJ1-2; D gene ambiguous. This clonotype was sampled from a human donor with aplastic anemia. The CDR3: CSARVGGNYGYTF. The DNA for the CDR3 is TGCAGTGCTAGAGTTGGAGGGAACTATGGCTACACCTTC.